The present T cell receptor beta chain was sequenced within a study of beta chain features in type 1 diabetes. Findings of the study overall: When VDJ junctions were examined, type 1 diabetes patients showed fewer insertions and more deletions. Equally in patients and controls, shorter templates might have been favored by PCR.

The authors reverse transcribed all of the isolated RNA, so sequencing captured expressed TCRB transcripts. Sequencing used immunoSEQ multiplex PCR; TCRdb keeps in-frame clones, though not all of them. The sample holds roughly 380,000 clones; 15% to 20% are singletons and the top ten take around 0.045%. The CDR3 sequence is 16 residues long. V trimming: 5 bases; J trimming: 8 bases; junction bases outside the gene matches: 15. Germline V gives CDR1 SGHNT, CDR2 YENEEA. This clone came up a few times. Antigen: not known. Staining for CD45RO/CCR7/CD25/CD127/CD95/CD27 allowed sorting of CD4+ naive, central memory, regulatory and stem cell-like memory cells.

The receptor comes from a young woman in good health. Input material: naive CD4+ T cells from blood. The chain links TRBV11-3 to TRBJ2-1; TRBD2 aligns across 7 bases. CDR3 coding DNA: TGTGCCAGCAGCCCCGGACTAGTTTCAATCAAGGATGAGCAGTTCTTC. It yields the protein CASSPGLVSIKDEQFF. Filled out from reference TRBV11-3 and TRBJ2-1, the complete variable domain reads EAGVVQSPRYKIIEKKQPVAFWCNPISGHNTLYWYLQNLGQGPELLIRYENEEAVDDSQLPKDRFSAERLKGVDSTLKIQPAELGDSAVYLCASSPGLVSIKDEQFFGPGTRLTVL.